This T cell receptor (beta chain) was recovered during a study of shared clonotypes between healthy human individuals. Using approximately 190 ng DNA, approximately 30,000 T cell genomes, the sorted-subset replicate PCRs were run. Here immunoSEQ multiplex PCR was the method, and the copy in TCRdb shows in-frame clones only, minus some. The data show over 1.5 million clones, approximately 98% seen once. V was cut by 5 bases and J by 1 base, with 24 bases left in between. The CDR3 loop spans 19 amino acids. Germline CDR1 is MDHEN and CDR2 is SYDVKM. Each of the donors was a healthy adult who was HIV-negative and had not had a recent acute infection or vaccination. The study separated CD4+ cells into CD45RA+ naive and CD45RA-negative memory subsets.

The source of this sequence is a man under 40 in good health. The sample was naive CD4+ T cells sorted from blood. The subset is: CD45RA+ positively selected. This chain connects TRBV28 to TRBJ2-4; possible D gene TRBD1, 6 bases. This CDR3 reads CASSLSPADRWGAKNIQYF. The CDR3 DNA sequence: TGTGCCAGCAGTCTCTCCCCCGCCGACAGGTGGGGGGCCAAAAACATTCAGTACTTC.